The clone carrying this T cell receptor (beta chain) was counted once. Here immunoSEQ multiplex PCR was the method, and the copy in TCRdb shows in-frame clones only, minus some. The sample lists roughly 280,000 clones, approximately 89% occurring once. Participants were aged about 18 to 100 years from 20 to 30 US areas. This entry comes from a study of blood T cell repertoires in COVID-19. Looked up from germline, CDR1 is SGHDT and CDR2 is YYEEEE. This CDR3 comprises 14 residues. V lost 0 bases and J lost 5, with 12 bases in between. The chain employs TRBV5-6 and TRBJ2-7; the D gene is possibly TRBD1 (5 bases). What was sequenced was PBMCs or T cells enriched from blood (not recorded which). This TCR was recovered from a middle-aged man who had been exposed to COVID-19. The CDR3 DNA reads TGTGCCAGCAGCTTGGAGGCCAGGGCGGACGAGCAGTACTTC. Translated, it gives CASSLEARADEQYF.